The 12 T cell receptor beta chains below were found in one sample sequenced in a study of regulatory T cells in long-lasting Graves disease. With iRepertoire HTBI primers and Arm-PCR of CDR3 regions, TCR beta libraries were built. TCRdb redid the calling of the multiplex PCR reads with MiXCR, one entry per CDR3 protein. The sample includes 350,000 to 500,000 distinct CDR3 sequences, about a sixth of them seen just once. Time point defined: newly diagnosed GD, antithyroid drugs for less than 3 months. With RNA extracted from PBMCs as input, the TCR library was made. This same sample was also taken into another study, of T cells in Graves' hyperthyroidism and ophthalmopathy.

The sequences come from peripheral blood mononuclear cells (PBMCs), collected at new diagnosis, from a patient treated with antithyroid drugs. Receptor source: a woman aged 18-29 years with Graves disease.

The chain is built from TRBV10-3 and TRBJ2-4; D is uncertain. This CDR3 is 14 amino acids long. The V gene lost 4 bases and the J gene lost 2 bases, with 9 bases spanning the gap. The germline gives CDR1 ENHRY, CDR2 SYGVKD. The CDR3 reads CAISGSGTKNIQYF. In nucleotides, the CDR3 is TGTGCCATCAGTGGTTCCGGAACCAAAAACATTCAGTACTTC.

In its sample, this clonotype was seen many times. The chain has TRBV29-1 and TRBJ1-1; D is perhaps TRBD1 (6 bases). The CDR3 covers 13 residues. V lost 5 bases, J lost 2 bases, and 12 bases lay in between. CDR1 and CDR2 from the germline V gene are SQVTM and ANQGSEA. CDR3 nucleotide sequence: TGCAGCGTTTCCCAGGGGCGTAACACTGAAGCTTTCTTT. Protein sequence: CSVSQGRNTEAFF.

This clonotype has a count of ten or more. V and J are TRBV27 and TRBJ2-5, with D possibly being TRBD2 (5 bases). Germline V gene lookup returns CDR1 MNHEY and CDR2 SMNVEV (reference sequence). The V gene lost 5 bases and the J gene lost 2 bases, with 18 bases spanning the gap. The CDR3 runs to 16 residues. The CDR3 nucleotides are TGTGCCAGCAGTCCAGGCGCTTGGAGGAGGCAAGAGACCCAGTACTTC. It translates to CASSPGAWRRQETQYF.

This clonotype was seen repeatedly, ten times or more. CDR3 loop: CATRVGQGGDMNTEAFF. Written as DNA, the CDR3 is TGTGCCACCAGAGTTGGACAGGGAGGGGATATGAACACTGAAGCTTTCTTT. The chain recombines TRBV15 with TRBJ1-1, with 8 positions matching TRBD1. The CDR3 extends over 17 amino acids. J was trimmed by 0 bases and V by 6 bases; bases with no gene match: 12. Germline V CDR1 and CDR2: LNHNV, YYDKDF (reference sequence).

This clonotype was recorded at least ten times. In DNA, the CDR3 is TGCAGTGCCACCCCGGGGAGCGGGAGTTACAATGAGCAGTTCTTC. Amino acid sequence: CSATPGSGSYNEQFF. The J gene is TRBJ2-1, the V gene TRBV20-1, with 8 bases lining up with TRBD2. V dropped 6 bases and J dropped 4; count of bases not matched to a gene: 11. Germline values: CDR1 DFQATT, CDR2 SNEGSKA (reference sequence). The CDR3 covers 15 residues.

The sample holds a few counts of this clonotype. The chain joins TRBV27 to TRBJ1-5; 7 bases fit TRBD1. The V segment lost 0 bases and the J segment 4 bases; nucleotides outside the gene matches: 6. This CDR3 comprises 16 residues. In germline, CDR1 is MNHEY, CDR2 SMNVEV (reference sequence). CDR3 region: CASSLSAQGWNQPQHF. The CDR3 nucleotides read TGTGCCAGCAGTTTATCGGCACAGGGGTGGAATCAGCCCCAGCATTTT.

This clonotype was seen at least ten times. V usage is TRBV11-2 and J usage is TRBJ2-7; no definite D call. V shed 8 bases and J shed 2 bases, with 13 bases lying between them. Germline CDR1 and CDR2: SGHAT and FQNNGV. CDR3 length: 13 residues. CDR3 coding DNA: TGTGCCAGCGGTCGAAGCCTTACCTACGAGCAGTACTTC. Protein: CASGRSLTYEQYF.

This clonotype appeared a few times. The chain employs TRBV6-2 or TRBV6-3 and TRBJ2-2; D possibly corresponds to TRBD2 (6 bases). Trimming stripped 2 bases from V and 5 bases from J, with 12 bases between. In germline, CDR1 is MNHEY, CDR2 SVGEGT. This CDR3 region has 15 residues. CDR3 nucleotides: TGTGCCAGCAGTTACCGGGGGTATGGAACCGGGGAGCTGTTTTTT. Residues: CASSYRGYGTGELFF.

This clonotype was observed a handful of times. The chain employs TRBV20-1 and TRBJ2-3; 10 bases fit TRBD2. Germline-derived CDR1 and CDR2 are DFQATT and SNEGSKA (reference sequence). The CDR3 is 15 residues long. The V segment lost 6 bases and the J segment 3 bases; nucleotides outside the gene matches: 9. The CDR3, as DNA: TGCAGTGCAGCCGGGACTAGCGCTGGGACAGATACGCAGTATTTT. This codes for CSAAGTSAGTDTQYF.

This clonotype has more than one count but fewer than ten. The chain joins TRBV7-9 to TRBJ1-1, with no clear D. Germline V gene lookup returns CDR1 SEHNR and CDR2 FQNEAQ (reference sequence). The CDR3 length is 15 residues. V was cut by 1 base and J by 4 bases, with 13 bases left in between. CDR3 protein: CASSLVGGRFTEAFF. The DNA for the CDR3 is TGTGCCAGCAGCTTAGTAGGCGGACGGTTCACTGAAGCTTTCTTT.

This clonotype was counted ten times or more. V usage is TRBV11-2 and J usage is TRBJ2-3; 11 bases agree with TRBD2. V lost 5 bases to trimming and J lost 2 bases; unmatched junction nucleotides: 3. Looked up from germline, CDR1 is SGHAT and CDR2 is FQNNGV. CDR3 length: 15 residues. The CDR3 loop is CASSTTSGNTDTQYF. The CDR3 DNA sequence: TGTGCCAGCAGCACGACTAGCGGGAACACAGATACGCAGTATTTT.

This clonotype was observed at least ten times. The chain is built from TRBV15 and TRBJ1-1; D gene unclear. V lost 1 base to trimming and J lost 4 bases, with 13 bases between them. The germline V gene has CDR1 LNHNV and CDR2 YYDKDF (reference sequence). The CDR3 consists of 15 residues. This chain's CDR3 is CATSRVPTASTEAFF. In nucleotides, the CDR3 is TGTGCCACCAGCAGAGTCCCCACGGCATCCACTGAAGCTTTCTTT.